The 3 T cell receptor beta chains listed next were all sequenced from one sample in a study of shared clonotypes between healthy human individuals. Data came from immunoSEQ multiplex PCR; TCRdb stores just in-frame clones and leaves some out. The profile shows millions of clones, over 85% of them singletons. Material: naive CD4+ T cells from PBMCs. This sample's subset: CD45RA+ positively selected. The receptor source for this set is a man between 18 and 35 years old in good health. Some clones in this sample may be carry-over from other donors' samples.

The CDR3 nucleotides are TGTGCCAGCAGCCTCACCGTACGTGGGGGAGGGCCAAACGAGCAGTACTTC. It translates to CASSLTVRGGGPNEQYF. The chain has TRBV9 and TRBJ2-7; the match to TRBD2 covers 7 bases. In germline, CDR1 is SGDLS, CDR2 YYNGEE. The J segment lost 5 bases and the V segment lost 4 bases, leaving 18 bases of the junction unmatched. This CDR3 has 17 residues.

The chain joins TRBV4-1 to TRBJ2-7; perhaps D is TRBD1 or TRBD2 (5 bases each). Trimming stripped 1 base from V and 2 bases from J, with 18 bases between. There are 17 residues in the CDR3. The germline gives CDR1 MGHRA, CDR2 YSYEKL. The CDR3 region is CASSQVFGTLETYEQYF. The DNA of the CDR3 is TGCGCCAGCAGCCAAGTTTTTGGGACGCTGGAAACCTACGAGCAGTACTTC.

This chain joins TRBV12-1 and TRBJ2-5; the DNA was not used to check the table's D call, TRBD1. TRBV12-1 is listed as a pseudogene. CDR3 size: 13 residues. CDR3 bases: TGTGCCAGCAGCTTGACAGCCTTAGAGACCCAGTACTTC. Residues: CASSLTALETQYF.